The entry below describes one TCR beta chain. Antigen unknown. Method: immunoSEQ multiplex PCR; TCRdb's copy keeps in-frame clones and lacks some. The sample yields 160,000 or so clones, 88% seen once. This sample stems from a study of T cell responses to AZD1222 COVID-19 vaccine. Findings and caveats of the study: Spike-specific TCR breadth rose after two AZD1222 doses, and depth rose as well. Among the donors, most were white British and more were female, and clonal diversity was possibly underestimated.

CDR3 length equals 12 residues. Germline V lookup: CDR1 SGHRS, CDR2 YFSETQ. Trimming left V 4 bases short and J 7 bases short, with 9 bases between. The sequenced sample was peripheral blood, obtained on day 0 of AZD1222 vaccination. The TCR was taken from an adult in good health. This chain connects TRBV5-1 to TRBJ2-1; no clear D. CDR3 amino acids: CASSGRSNEQFF. In DNA, the CDR3 is TGCGCCAGCAGCGGAAGGAGTAATGAGCAGTTCTTC.